Listed here are 30 T cell receptor beta chains from one sample, sequenced in a study of cytotoxic CD8 clonotypes in ibrutinib-treated CLL. This table comes from immunoSEQ multiplex PCR, and its TCRdb copy is limited to in-frame clones, with some not included. The sample lists 150,000 to 200,000 clones, about 88% occurring once. Source: PBMCs, taken at disease progression, from a patient treated with ibrutinib. These receptors all stem from a human donor with chronic lymphocytic leukemia.

Points on this clone: Given a much more abundant clone one base away, this may be a read error. CDR3 sequence (DNA): TGTGCCAGCAGTTTAGGCTACAATGAGCAGTTCTTC. This translates into CASSLGYNEQFF. This chain links TRBV27 with TRBJ2-1; the D is unclear. This CDR3 is 12 amino acids long. Trimming removed 2 bases at V and 3 bases at J, with 2 bases between. Germline lookup yields CDR1 MNHEY and CDR2 SMNVEV (reference sequence).

This clone was seen once. This CDR3 reads CASSPTDSNQPQHF. The CDR3 DNA reads as TGTGCCAGCAGCCCGACGGATAGCAATCAGCCCCAGCATTTT. This rearrangement joins TRBV6-5 to TRBJ1-5; D not certain. Trimming pared 6 bases from V and 0 bases from J, leaving 9 bases between. The CDR3 totals 14 residues. Per the germline V gene, CDR1 is MNHEY and CDR2 is SVGAGI.

This clone was detected once. The J gene is TRBJ2-1, the V gene TRBV7-2, with D perhaps TRBD1 (7 bases). Germline V gene lookup returns CDR1 SGHTA and CDR2 FQGNSA. V lost 4 bases and J lost 1, with 14 bases in between. This CDR3 is 16 amino acids long. The CDR3 here is CASSSLQGRSYNEQFF. The CDR3 DNA reads as TGTGCCAGCAGCTCACTACAGGGGAGGTCCTACAATGAGCAGTTCTTC.

The chain has TRBV7-9 and TRBJ1-2; D is ambiguous. Germline CDR1 and CDR2: SEHNR and FQNEAQ (reference sequence). The V end lost 7 bases, the J end lost 10 bases, and 10 bases lay between the germline ends. The CDR3 has 10 amino acids. DNA of the CDR3: TGTGCCAGCACCGAGGCCGTCTACACCTTC. Translating gives CASTEAVYTF. Drawing the rest from reference TRBV7-9 and TRBJ1-2, the complete variable domain is DTGVSQNPRHKITKRGQNVTFRCDPISEHNRLYWYRQTLGQGPEFLTYFQNEAQLEKSRLLSDRFSAERPKGSFSTLEIQRTEQGDSAMYLCASTEAVYTFGSGTRLTVV.

This chain connects TRBV5-1 to TRBJ1-1; D unresolved. This CDR3 spans 15 amino acids. The V and J ends lost 0 bases and 0 bases respectively, with 9 bases between them. Per the germline V gene, CDR1 is SGHRS and CDR2 is YFSETQ. The CDR3 sequence is CASSLEVRLNTEAFF. The CDR3 DNA reads TGCGCCAGCAGCTTGGAAGTCAGATTGAACACTGAAGCTTTCTTT.

This chain joins TRBV14 and TRBJ1-1; D uncertain. This CDR3 contains 15 residues. Trimming pared 3 bases from V and 1 base from J, leaving 12 bases between. CDR1 and CDR2 (germline): SGHDN, FVKESK. CDR3 sequence: CASSHPHPENTEAFF. The CDR3, as DNA: TGTGCCAGCAGCCATCCACACCCGGAGAACACTGAAGCTTTCTTT. Full variable domain (missing parts from reference TRBV14 and TRBJ1-1): EAGVTQFPSHSVIEKGQTVTLRCDPISGHDNLYWYRRVMGKEIKFLLHFVKESKQDESGMPNNRFLAERTGGTYSTLKVQPAELEDSGVYFCASSHPHPENTEAFFGQGTRLTVV.

This sequence joins TRBV4-3 and TRBJ2-3; 9 nucleotides align to TRBD1. CDR1 and CDR2 from the germline V gene are LGHNA and YSLEER. V dropped 0 bases and J dropped 7; count of bases not matched to a gene: 8. The CDR3 totals 16 residues. The CDR3 sequence: CASSQDRGQGSNTQYF. The CDR3 nucleotides read TGCGCCAGCAGCCAAGATAGGGGACAGGGCTCAAATACGCAGTATTTT.

The rearrangement uses TRBV29-1 and TRBJ1-2; D remains ambiguous. The CDR3 is 14 amino acids. In germline, CDR1 is SQVTM, CDR2 ANQGSEA. V lost 1 base to trimming and J lost 0 bases, with 9 bases between them. CDR3 nucleotide sequence: TGCAGCGTTGAAGGCAGAACCACTAACTATGGCTACACCTTC. Encoded protein: CSVEGRTTNYGYTF.

The V and J genes are TRBV28 and TRBJ2-3, with 12 positions matching TRBD2. V lost 5 bases, J lost 0 bases, and 3 bases stayed unmatched. This CDR3 comprises 16 residues. Germline CDR1 is MDHEN and CDR2 is SYDVKM. The CDR3 loop reads CASSPTSGRSTDTQYF. In DNA form, the CDR3 reads TGTGCCAGCAGTCCGACTAGCGGGAGAAGCACAGATACGCAGTATTTT.

This chain uses TRBV14 with TRBJ2-5; no clear D gene. Germline V gives CDR1 SGHDN, CDR2 FVKESK. The CDR3 totals 12 residues. V lost 3 bases, J lost 7 bases, and 9 bases lay in between. The CDR3 nucleotides are TGTGCCAGCAGCCAGGATTTAGGGACCCAGTACTTC. It specifies CASSQDLGTQYF.

This rearrangement joins TRBV7-6 to TRBJ2-7; no firm D call. Germline V gene sequence: CDR1 SGHVS, CDR2 FNYEAQ. The CDR3 is 13 residues long. The V end was cut by 5 bases, the J end by 0 bases, with 8 bases between. The CDR3 protein is CASSHGPSYEQYF. The CDR3 DNA follows: TGTGCCAGCAGCCACGGTCCCTCCTACGAGCAGTACTTC.

This clone was seen only a few times. This rearrangement joins TRBV4-2 to TRBJ2-6; 8 bases line up with TRBD2. Germline CDR1 reads LGHNA; CDR2 reads YNFKEQ. CDR3 length: 22 amino acids. V lost 0 bases, J lost 0 bases, and 16 bases stayed unmatched. The chain's CDR3 is CASSQDWNLAGVTYSGANVLTF. In DNA form, the CDR3 reads TGTGCCAGCAGCCAAGATTGGAATCTAGCGGGTGTCACCTACTCTGGGGCCAACGTCCTGACTTTC.

The gene calls are TRBV7-8 and TRBJ1-3; D is possibly TRBD1 (6 bases). Trimming cost V 5 bases and J 2 bases, with 13 bases left between them. This CDR3 comprises 15 residues. Germline loops: CDR1 SGHVS, CDR2 FQNEAQ. The CDR3 sequence is CASSARTVTGNTIYF. CDR3 DNA sequence: TGTGCCAGCAGCGCACGGACAGTTACTGGAAACACCATATATTTT.

The rearrangement uses TRBV9 and TRBJ1-4; weak D call: TRBD1 (5 bases). The CDR3 totals 15 residues. CDR1 SGDLS and CDR2 YYNGEE come from the germline V gene. V was clipped by 3 bases and J by 8 bases, with 17 bases between them. CDR3: CASSALGGQGEKLFF. The DNA of the CDR3 is TGTGCCAGCAGCGCCCTGGGGGGTCAAGGAGAAAAACTGTTTTTT. The whole variable domain, filled in from reference TRBV9 and TRBJ1-4, reads DSGVTQTPKHLITATGQRVTLRCSPRSGDLSVYWYQQSLDQGLQFLIQYYNGEERAKGNILERFSAQQFPDLHSELNLSSLELGDSALYFCASSALGGQGEKLFFGSGTQLSVL.

This clone was counted once. The chain joins TRBV7-2 to TRBJ2-5; 14 nucleotides agree with TRBD2. With 5 bases clipped from V and 0 bases from J, the junction kept 2 bases outside the gene matches. CDR1 and CDR2 (germline): SGHTA, FQGNSA. The CDR3 spans 16 residues. The CDR3 sequence is CASSRTSGGYQETQYF. The CDR3 nucleotides read TGTGCCAGCAGCAGGACTAGCGGGGGGTACCAAGAGACCCAGTACTTC.

A note on this clone: The same CDR3 also results from other DNA sequences found in this sample. The V call is TRBV11-2, the J call TRBJ2-5, with 8 bases aligning to TRBD2. This CDR3 spans 16 amino acids. Trimming removed 1 base from V and 5 bases from J; junction bases left unmatched: 9. The V gene's germline CDR1 is SGHAT and CDR2 FQNNGV. CDR3 nucleotides: TGTGCCAGCAGCTTAGGAGCCCAGCGGGAGAGGGAGACCCAGTACTTC. Translation: CASSLGAQRERETQYF.

A single count supports this clone. This sequence joins TRBV7-9 and TRBJ2-5, with D possibly TRBD2 on 5 matching bases. The CDR3 runs 15 residues. Trimming removed 2 bases from V and 3 bases from J, with 13 bases in between. Germline V gives CDR1 SEHNR, CDR2 FQNEAQ (reference sequence). CDR3 protein: CASSLISEGKETQYF. The CDR3 DNA sequence: TGTGCCAGCAGCTTAATCTCTGAGGGCAAAGAGACCCAGTACTTC.

The gene calls are TRBV29-1 and TRBJ2-7, with 9 nucleotides matching TRBD1. CDR1 SQVTM and CDR2 ANQGSEA come from the germline V gene. Unmatched junction bases numbered 5, after V lost 0 bases and J lost 2 bases. The CDR3 has 15 amino acids. This CDR3 is CSVEDRTGAAYEQYF. The CDR3 nucleotides read TGCAGCGTTGAAGATAGGACAGGGGCTGCCTACGAGCAGTACTTC.

The count of this clone is one. CDR3 sequence reads: CASSLQTSSYEQYF. For the CDR3, the DNA is TGCGCCAGCAGCTTACAGACAAGCTCCTACGAGCAGTACTTC. This rearrangement joins TRBV5-1 to TRBJ2-7; D remains ambiguous. The CDR3 has 14 residues. Looked up from germline, CDR1 is SGHRS and CDR2 is YFSETQ. V was trimmed by 2 bases and J by 0 bases, leaving 9 bases between them.

The V gene is TRBV13, the J gene TRBJ2-3, with a tentative D call TRBD2 (6 bases). The CDR3 has 15 amino acids. Germline loops: CDR1 PRHDT, CDR2 FYEKMQ (reference sequence). V was shortened by 0 bases and J by 4 bases, with 11 bases between the two germline ends. Here the CDR3 reads CASSLGGREADTQYF. CDR3 coding DNA: TGTGCCAGCAGCTTAGGCGGCAGGGAGGCAGATACGCAGTATTTT. The full variable domain, in which reference TRBV13 and TRBJ2-3 provide the parts outside the CDR3, is AAGVIQSPRHLIKEKRETATLKCYPIPRHDTVYWYQQGPGQDPQFLISFYEKMQSDKGSIPDRFSAQQFSDYHSELNMSSLELGDSALYFCASSLGGREADTQYFGPGTRLTVL.

In its sample, this clone was seen once. The J gene is TRBJ1-4, the V gene TRBV19; D unclear. V was cut by 7 bases and J by 6 bases, with 12 bases left in between. The CDR3 has 13 residues. Germline assignment: CDR1 LNHDA and CDR2 SQIVND (reference sequence). The CDR3 region has the DNA TGTGCCAGTACTGGGGAGGTATATGAAAAACTGTTTTTT. Its protein is CASTGEVYEKLFF.

V usage is TRBV19 and J usage is TRBJ2-7; D assignment may be TRBD1 or TRBD2 (6 bases each). Germline V gene data show CDR1 as LNHDA and CDR2 as SQIVND (reference sequence). The CDR3 is made up of 13 amino acids. V was clipped by 7 bases and J by 4 bases, with 14 bases between them. The chain's CDR3 is CASNGGPGYEQYF. The CDR3 DNA reads as TGTGCCAGTAATGGGGGGCCGGGATACGAGCAGTACTTC.

V and J are TRBV29-1 and TRBJ1-1; D is undetermined. This CDR3 contains 11 residues. Per germline, CDR1 SQVTM and CDR2 ANQGSEA. With 3 bases removed from V and 7 bases from J, the gap between germline ends came to 9 bases. The CDR3 loop is CSVEGGGEAFF. CDR3 DNA sequence: TGCAGCGTTGAGGGCGGTGGTGAAGCTTTCTTT.

The J gene is TRBJ2-7, the V gene TRBV6-1; perhaps TRBD2 as D (6 bases). Per the germline V gene, CDR1 is MNHNS and CDR2 is SASEGT. CDR3 size: 16 residues. The V end lost 2 bases, the J end lost 13 bases, and 27 bases lay between the germline ends. The CDR3 reads CASSEWGRSAPGLVYF. The CDR3 DNA reads TGTGCCAGCAGTGAATGGGGCAGATCAGCACCGGGACTCGTTTACTTC.

This chain connects TRBV11-2 to TRBJ1-2, with D possibly matching TRBD1 (6 bases). Trimming shortened V by 5 bases and J by 4 bases, and 14 bases separated the two germline ends. The CDR3 length is 14 residues. Germline CDR1 reads SGHAT; CDR2 reads FQNNGV. The CDR3 bases are TGTGCCAGCAGCCCACGGGACACCAGCTATGGCTACACCTTC. It encodes CASSPRDTSYGYTF.

The chain combines TRBV28 with TRBJ2-5; D not certain. Germline loops: CDR1 MDHEN, CDR2 SYDVKM. Trimming stripped 7 bases from V and 7 bases from J, with 10 bases between. The CDR3 loop spans 11 amino acids. In DNA form, the CDR3 reads TGTGCCAGCAACGGGTTAGGGACCCAGTACTTC. Encoded protein: CASNGLGTQYF.

This CDR3 reads CASNPGVHNQPQHF. The CDR3 coding sequence is TGCGCCAGTAACCCAGGGGTCCACAATCAGCCCCAGCATTTT. V and J are TRBV10-1 and TRBJ1-5; TRBD1 is a possible D gene (6 bases). V was pared by 9 bases and J by 3 bases, with 15 bases between. From germline, CDR1 is WNHNN and CDR2 SYGVQD (reference sequence). CDR3 length equals 14 residues.

The chain employs TRBV30 and TRBJ2-1; D ambiguous. The CDR3 sequence is 13 residues long. Trimming left V 5 bases short and J 0 bases short, with 8 bases between. CDR1 GTSNPN and CDR2 SVGIG come from the germline V gene (reference sequence). The chain's CDR3 is CAWAGDSYNEQFF. The DNA of the CDR3 is TGTGCCTGGGCAGGAGACTCCTACAATGAGCAGTTCTTC. Using reference TRBV30 and TRBJ2-1 for the parts outside the CDR3, the full variable domain is SQTIHQWPATLVQPVGSPLSLECTVEGTSNPNLYWYRQAAGRGLQLLFYSVGIGQISSEVPQNLSASRPQDRQFILSSKKLLLSDSGFYLCAWAGDSYNEQFFGPGTRLTVL.

The gene calls are TRBV28 and TRBJ2-7, with D perhaps matching TRBD2 (6 bases). The CDR3 consists of 14 residues. V dropped 3 bases and J dropped 1 base, with 10 bases sitting between them. Germline V lookup: CDR1 MDHEN, CDR2 SYDVKM. The CDR3 DNA reads as TGTGCCAGCAGTTTTTACGGGGGTTCCTACGAGCAGTACTTC. Translating it yields CASSFYGGSYEQYF.

The chain couples TRBV6-1 to TRBJ2-1; 9 bases line up with TRBD1. Germline lookup yields CDR1 MNHNS and CDR2 SASEGT. The CDR3 is 19 residues long. Germline trimming cut 4 bases from V and 0 bases from J; bases unmatched to any gene: 13. The CDR3 nucleotides are TGTGCCAGCAGTGGCCGGGACAGGGAAATCATTTCCTCCTACAATGAGCAGTTCTTC. Its translation: CASSGRDREIISSYNEQFF.